Listed below are T cell receptor beta chains from one sample, sequenced in a study of identical twins. One entry per CDR3 protein, called by TCRdb with MiXCR from the 5' RACE reads. The repertoire has 500,000 to 550,000 distinct CDR3 sequences, about 20% of them found once; the top ten carry about 0.48%. This sample also belongs to another study, concerning yellow fever vaccine responses in identical twins.

The sequencing input was CD4+ T cells sorted from blood. The origin of the receptors is a woman under 30 in good health. The CDR3 runs from the conserved cysteine through the conserved F or W. The D gene is left open where the match is weak. Size values are once, few and many counts, or a class for expanded clones, and some rows have none.

>TRBJ2-5|NA|TRBV12-3/TRBV12-4|few
TGTGCCAGCAGTTTACTGGCCAGAATGGGTGGAGAGACCCAGTACTTC
CASSLLARMGGETQYF
>TRBJ2-3|NA|TRBV7-9|NA
TGTGCCAGCAGTCCTCGGTGGCGGGGTGGATTTGGAGATACGCAGTATTTT
CASSPRWRGGFGDTQYF
>TRBJ1-4|NA|TRBV3-1|NA
TGTGCCAGCAGCCACCCGACAGTCGCTAATGAAAAACTGTTTTTT
CASSHPTVANEKLFF
>TRBJ1-6|NA|TRBV6-1|few
TGTGCCAGCAGCTCAGACAGGAACAATTCACCCCTCCACTTT
CASSSDRNNSPLHF
>TRBJ2-3|TRBD1|TRBV14|many
TGTGCCAGCAGCCAAGATCCCGACAGGGTAGCGACGCAGTATTTT
CASSQDPDRVATQYF
>TRBJ2-1|NA|TRBV7-3|few
TGTGCCAGCAGGCCGACAGGTACGGGGTCCTACAATGAGCAGTTCTTC
CASRPTGTGSYNEQFF
>TRBJ2-1|NA|TRBV6-5|once
TGTGCCAGCAGTTATCGGTCCCGCAATGAGCAGTTCTTC
CASSYRSRNEQFF
>TRBJ1-3|TRBD1|TRBV25-1|NA
TGTGCCAGCAGTGGCGACAGGGGTGGAAACACCATATATTTT
CASSGDRGGNTIYF
>TRBJ2-2|NA|TRBV5-1|few
TGCGCCAGCAGCACCTTGCGGACAGATCAGAACACCGGGGAGCTGTTTTTT
CASSTLRTDQNTGELFF
>TRBJ2-6|NA|TRBV15|few
TGTGCCACCAGCAGAGAAGGTACCTCTGGGGCCAACGTCCTGACTTTC
CATSREGTSGANVLTF
>TRBJ2-1|TRBD2|TRBV20-1|NA
TGCAGTGCCCCCGGTCTAGCGGGGGGGCTTTTAAATGAGCAGTTCTTC
CSAPGLAGGLLNEQFF
>TRBJ2-1|NA|TRBV5-1|few
TGCGCCAGCAGCAGCACGGGGACGGCAGGGGACAATGAGCAGTTCTTC
CASSSTGTAGDNEQFF
>TRBJ2-1|NA|TRBV7-9|NA
TGTGCCAGCAGCTTAGTAGGGGGGACAGTGGGCAATGAGCAGTTCTTC
CASSLVGGTVGNEQFF
>TRBJ1-6|NA|TRBV7-8|NA
TGTGCCAGCAGCTTAGGGATATGGGGGGCTGATTCACCCCTCCACTTT
CASSLGIWGADSPLHF
>TRBJ1-6|NA|TRBV4-2|NA
TGTGCCAGCAGCCCGCCGGTGAATTCACCCCTCCACTTT
CASSPPVNSPLHF
>TRBJ2-5|NA|TRBV5-1|few
TGCGCCAGCAGCCCGGCCCTCCAACCGGGAATCAGGCGGCAAGAGACCCAGTACTTC
CASSPALQPGIRRQETQYF
>TRBJ2-2|NA|TRBV6-2/TRBV6-3|few
TGTGCCAGCAGTTACAGGGCGCTAACGAACACCGGGGAGCTGTTTTTT
CASSYRALTNTGELFF
>TRBJ2-1|NA|TRBV5-1|NA
TGCGCCAGCAGTCTCGGGGTTACGGGGGACAATGAGCAGTTCTTC
CASSLGVTGDNEQFF
>TRBJ2-1|TRBD2|TRBV5-6|few
TGTGCCAGCAGCTTGCTCGATCCCTGGTCTAGCGGGATGAGAAGTGAGCAGTTCTTC
CASSLLDPWSSGMRSEQFF
>TRBJ2-7|NA|TRBV10-3|NA
TGTGCCATCAGTGAGAATAGCGGCTACGAGCAGTACTTC
CAISENSGYEQYF
>TRBJ2-7|NA|TRBV9|NA
TGTGCCAGCAGCCCCAGCGGCAGACAGTCCTACGAGCAGTACTTC
CASSPSGRQSYEQYF
>TRBJ2-2|TRBD2|TRBV20-1|NA
TGCAGTGCTGCTCCGGGGCTAGCGGGAGCTGGGAGGGACACCGGGGAGCTGTTTTTT
CSAAPGLAGAGRDTGELFF
>TRBJ2-1|TRBD2|TRBV12-3/TRBV12-4|NA
TGTGCCAGCACCCAGAGGGCTAGCGGGAAACCTGAGCAGTTCTTC
CASTQRASGKPEQFF
>TRBJ2-3|TRBD2|TRBV12-3/TRBV12-4|NA
TGTGCCAGCCTGTTTTCGACTAGCGGGAGATGGGGAGATACGCAGTATTTT
CASLFSTSGRWGDTQYF
>TRBJ1-1|TRBD1|TRBV3-1|few
TGTGCCAGCAGCCAAACAGGGGTGACTGAAGCTTTCTTT
CASSQTGVTEAFF
>TRBJ2-7|TRBD2|TRBV27|NA
TGTGCCAGCAGTCTCCATAGGGGGACTAGCGGGACCTACGAGCAGTACTTC
CASSLHRGTSGTYEQYF
>TRBJ2-3|NA|TRBV3-1|NA
TGTGCCAGCAGCCAGAGTCAGCGAATAAGCACAGATACGCAGTATTTT
CASSQSQRISTDTQYF
>TRBJ2-2|NA|TRBV29-1|few
TGCAGCGTTAGTTCCCAGGGAGTATTTCACACCGGGGAGCTGTTTTTT
CSVSSQGVFHTGELFF
>TRBJ2-7|TRBD1|TRBV5-1|NA
TGCGCCAGCAGCGGAACACGCCTGAGGACAGGGCGGTACGAGCAGTACTTC
CASSGTRLRTGRYEQYF
>TRBJ2-1|TRBD2|TRBV20-1|NA
TGCAGTGCTCCGGGACTAAGCTCCTACAATGAGCAGTTCTTC
CSAPGLSSYNEQFF
>TRBJ2-1|TRBD1|TRBV18|NA
TGTGCCAGCTCACCTCTAGGGACAGGGGTCTACAATGAGCAGTTCTTC
CASSPLGTGVYNEQFF
>TRBJ2-5|TRBD2|TRBV5-5|few
TGTGCCAGCAGCTTGAAGGTAGCAGCGGGGCACCTCCAAGAGACCCAGTACTTC
CASSLKVAAGHLQETQYF
>TRBJ2-3|TRBD2|TRBV20-1|few
TGCAGTGCCGCTAGCGGGGAGCCTTCTAGCACAGATACGCAGTATTTT
CSAASGEPSSTDTQYF
>TRBJ1-5|NA|TRBV6-1|few
TGTGCCAGCAGTGTCCTTAGCAATCAGCCCCAGCATTTT
CASSVLSNQPQHF
>TRBJ2-1|NA|TRBV15|once
TGTGCCACCAGCAGAGATTTTGCAGGGGCATCCTACAATGAGCAGTTCTTC
CATSRDFAGASYNEQFF
>TRBJ2-5|NA|TRBV4-1|NA
TGCGCCAGCAGCCAAGATCTGGGGGAGGAAGAGACCCAGTACTTC
CASSQDLGEEETQYF
>TRBJ2-1|TRBD2|TRBV5-1|NA
TGCGCCAGCAGCGAGCTAGCGGGGGGGCCGGGGGAGCAGTTCTTC
CASSELAGGPGEQFF
>TRBJ1-5|NA|TRBV6-1|NA
TGTGCCAGCAGTAGCCAGACGGGTAGCAATCAGCCCCAGCATTTT
CASSSQTGSNQPQHF
>TRBJ2-3|TRBD1|TRBV7-2|NA
TGTGCCAGCAGCCACGACAGGGGGCTCTTGGGGCAGTATTTT
CASSHDRGLLGQYF
>TRBJ2-4|NA|TRBV3-1|few
TGTGCCAGCAGCCCTTCAGGGGACCTGGCCAAAAACATTCAGTACTTC
CASSPSGDLAKNIQYF
>TRBJ2-5|TRBD1|TRBV5-1|NA
TGCGCCAGCAGTCCCTCAACAGGGGGCGGAGAGACCCAGTACTTC
CASSPSTGGGETQYF
>TRBJ2-2|NA|TRBV10-1|NA
TGCGCCAGCAGTGTATTCAGGAACACCGGGGAGCTGTTTTTT
CASSVFRNTGELFF
>TRBJ2-2|NA|TRBV7-8|few
TGTGCCAGCAGCTTAGTTATCGTTTTGACGAGCACCGGGGAGCTGTTTTTT
CASSLVIVLTSTGELFF
>TRBJ2-1|NA|TRBV11-2|NA
TGTGCCAGCAGCACGTGGCGGTCCTCATACAATGAGCAGTTCTTC
CASSTWRSSYNEQFF
>TRBJ2-5|TRBD2|TRBV12-3/TRBV12-4|few
TGTGCCAGCAGTCCCATAGCGGGGGGGTACGGGACCCAGTACTTC
CASSPIAGGYGTQYF
>TRBJ2-3|NA|TRBV5-1|few
TGCGCCAGCAGCTGGGGGGGACAGACAGATACGCAGTATTTT
CASSWGGQTDTQYF
>TRBJ2-2|NA|TRBV20-1|NA
TGCAGTGCAGTGAGGGGGGCCGGGGAGCTGTTTTTT
CSAVRGAGELFF
>TRBJ2-2|TRBD1|TRBV28|few
TGTGCCAGCAGTACAGGACAGGGTTGGCCCGGGGAGCTGTTTTTT
CASSTGQGWPGELFF
>TRBJ2-3|TRBD1|TRBV5-1|NA
TGCGCCAGCAGCTTGGAGGACAGGCGAGATACGCAGTATTTT
CASSLEDRRDTQYF
>TRBJ2-5|NA|TRBV9|NA
TGTGCCAGCAGCGTAGCCCTCGCAGAGACCCAGTACTTC
CASSVALAETQYF
>TRBJ2-2|NA|TRBV29-1|NA
TGCAGCGTCGCCGGGACAACGAACACCGGGGAGCTGTTTTTT
CSVAGTTNTGELFF
>TRBJ2-5|NA|TRBV5-1|NA
TGCGCCAGCAGCTCCTGGTCATCCCAAGAGACCCAGTACTTC
CASSSWSSQETQYF
>TRBJ2-4|NA|TRBV12-3/TRBV12-4|few
TGTGCCAGCAGGGCTAGCGTAAAAAACATTCAGTACTTC
CASRASVKNIQYF
>TRBJ2-3|TRBD2|TRBV10-2|few
TGCGCCAGCAGTGAACTCGGGGGGACTAGCACAGATACGCAGTATTTT
CASSELGGTSTDTQYF
>TRBJ2-1|NA|TRBV7-9|many
TGTGCCAGCAGCTTTGGCCCAAGGATTTACAATGAGCAGTTCTTC
CASSFGPRIYNEQFF
>TRBJ2-5|NA|TRBV3-1|NA
TGTGCCAGCAGCCCCTCTTGGGCCTCGTCGTCAGAGACCCAGTACTTC
CASSPSWASSSETQYF
>TRBJ2-2|NA|TRBV12-3/TRBV12-4|NA
TGTGCCAGCAGTTTCAGTGGGGTCCCAACCGGGGAGCTGTTTTTT
CASSFSGVPTGELFF